This TCR beta chain was identified during a study of technical replicates of blood from a handful of donors. The method was immunoSEQ multiplex PCR; TCRdb's version includes in-frame clones alone and lacks a portion of them. Of tens of thousands of clones listed, approximately 95% are singletons. V lost 5 bases, J lost 11 bases, and 6 bases stayed unmatched. CDR1 and CDR2 (germline): KGHSH, LQKENI. The CDR3 consists of 12 residues. Sample: PBMCs. The chain employs TRBV18 and TRBJ1-1; 9 nucleotides align to TRBD1. The source is a human donor in good health. Some clones in this sample may be carry-over from other donors' samples. The CDR3 sequence is CASSTTGGAAFF. The CDR3 nucleotides read TGTGCCAGCTCAACTACAGGGGGCGCGGCTTTCTTT. Together with reference TRBV18 and TRBJ1-1, the CDR3 gives the full variable domain: NAGVMQNPRHLVRRRGQEARLRCSPMKGHSHVYWYRQLPEEGLKFMVYLQKENIIDESGMPKERFSAEFPKEGPSILRIQQVVRGDSAAYFCASSTTGGAAFFGQGTRLTVV.